Shown below are 9 T cell receptor beta chains from a single sample sequenced in a study of cytomegalovirus exposure and HLA in healthy donors. A multiplex PCR was run with 60 Vbeta primers and 13 Jbeta primers. Libraries were prepared by immunoSEQ multiplex PCR; TCRdb keeps only in-frame clonotypes and omits some of them. The sample includes about 130,000 clones, 83% seen only once; the top ten take approximately 3.8%. The sequencing input was PBMCs. The receptor source for this set is a woman aged 35 to 49 in good health and CMV-seropositive.

The genes are TRBV6-1 and TRBJ2-7; no firm D call. V was cut by 6 bases and J by 4 bases, with 7 bases left in between. The CDR3 sequence is 11 residues long. Germline CDR1 reads MNHNS; CDR2 reads SASEGT. The CDR3 region is CASRIFYEQYF. CDR3 in DNA: TGTGCCAGCAGAATCTTTTACGAGCAGTACTTC.

The chain employs TRBV7-9 and TRBJ1-1, with 7 bases that match TRBD1. Germline lookup yields CDR1 SEHNR and CDR2 FQNEAQ (reference sequence). CDR3 length: 18 residues. After removal of 5 bases from V and 4 bases from J, the junction contained 19 bases not matched to a gene. CDR3 coding DNA: TGTGCCAGCAGCCCGCTAGGCCTCGGGACAGCCGGTGGCACTGAAGCTTTCTTT. Protein product: CASSPLGLGTAGGTEAFF.

The chain uses TRBV7-6 and TRBJ2-1; 10 bases map to TRBD2. V shed 1 base and J 8 bases; nucleotides not matched to a gene: 5. Germline V CDR1 and CDR2: SGHVS, FNYEAQ. The CDR3 contains 15 residues. Written as DNA, the CDR3 is TGTGCCAGCAGCTTAGGACTAGCGGGTGTCGATGAGCAGTTCTTC. Translating it yields CASSLGLAGVDEQFF.

This rearrangement joins TRBV6-5 to TRBJ1-1, with 7 bases that match TRBD1. Trimming cost V 4 bases and J 3 bases; bases outside gene matches: 5. This CDR3 region has 14 residues. Per the germline V gene, CDR1 is MNHEY and CDR2 is SVGAGI. The CDR3 DNA reads as TGTGCCAGCAGTTCAACTCAGGGGGACACTGAAGCTTTCTTT. This translates into CASSSTQGDTEAFF.

The CDR3 DNA reads as TGTGCCAGCAGCCAGGGCGATGGCGGGAGTGGTACAGATACGCAGTATTTT. Translation: CASSQGDGGSGTDTQYF. The genes are TRBV11-3 and TRBJ2-3, with 7 bases lining up with TRBD2. The CDR3 covers 17 residues. CDR1 and CDR2 from the germline V gene are SGHNT and YENEEA. V was pared by 5 bases and J by 3 bases, with 14 bases of the junction left unmatched.

The chain recombines TRBV21-1 with TRBJ1-1; the D call TRBD1 from the table was never checked on the DNA. TRBV21-1 is a pseudogene segment. The CDR3 extends over 15 amino acids. CDR3 protein: CASSKSKGAVTEAFF. In DNA form, the CDR3 reads TGTGCCAGCAGCAAGAGCAAGGGGGCTGTCACTGAAGCTTTCTTT.

This chain joins TRBV27 and TRBJ1-2; D is perhaps TRBD1 (6 bases). V lost 5 bases to trimming and J lost 1 base, with 11 bases between them. Germline loops: CDR1 MNHEY, CDR2 SMNVEV (reference sequence). The CDR3 sequence is 14 residues long. CDR3 DNA sequence: TGTGCCAGCAGTCTCCAGGGGCTTAACTATGGCTACACCTTC. Its protein product is CASSLQGLNYGYTF.

The J gene is TRBJ2-1, the V gene TRBV28; tentatively, D is TRBD2 (6 bases). V was trimmed by 6 bases and J by 0 bases, leaving 18 bases between them. Germline CDR1 reads MDHEN; CDR2 reads SYDVKM. CDR3 length equals 17 residues. In DNA, the CDR3 is TGTGCCAGCAGCACGAGACTAGGGCTCAGCTCCTACAATGAGCAGTTCTTC. Residues: CASSTRLGLSSYNEQFF.

V gene TRBV30 combines with J gene TRBJ1-5; 8 nucleotides agree with TRBD1. From germline, CDR1 is GTSNPN and CDR2 SVGIG (reference sequence). Trimming removed 2 bases from V and 4 bases from J; junction bases left unmatched: 4. This CDR3 has 14 residues. The CDR3 sequence is CAWSLGQGNQPQHF. CDR3 sequence (DNA): TGTGCCTGGAGTCTCGGACAGGGTAATCAGCCCCAGCATTTT. The entire variable domain, with the rest obtained from reference TRBV30 and TRBJ1-5, is as follows: SQTIHQWPATLVQPVGSPLSLECTVEGTSNPNLYWYRQAAGRGLQLLFYSVGIGQISSEVPQNLSASRPQDRQFILSSKKLLLSDSGFYLCAWSLGQGNQPQHFGDGTRLSIL.